This record concerns one T cell receptor (beta chain) sequence. With a J-beta primer mix and a sample-barcoded 5' primer, a second PCR ran about 7 to 11 cycles. TCRdb processed the 5' RACE reads anew with MiXCR; each CDR3 protein has one entry. The sample shows nearly 800,000 distinct CDR3 sequences, more than 55% of them seen only once. This CDR3 is 12 amino acids long. Trimming cost V 5 bases and J 4 bases, with 8 bases left between them. CDR1 and CDR2 from the germline V gene are SGHNT and YENEEA. This sample stems from a study of blood T cells in healthy people across ages. Sequenced sample: blood. This sequence joins TRBV11-3 and TRBJ1-1; unclear D gene. The sequence was collected from a middle-aged man in good health. As DNA, the CDR3 is TGTGCCAGCAGCCCAGGACTCACTGAAGCTTTCTTT. Translated, it gives CASSPGLTEAFF.